This T cell receptor (beta chain) was found in a study of blood T cell repertoires in COVID-19 (dated by TCRdb to about 2020). In the study overall: Collaborator samples came from the United States, Italy and Spain and covered acute and convalescent phases of COVID-19. The material from the prospective study consisted of cDNA or gDNA derived from T cells, B-cell-depleted T cells, or PBMCs. Deeply sampled blood TCRbeta repertoires from subjects exposed to, actively infected with, or recovered from COVID-19 were included in the dataset. The repertoires were released in a freely available public database intended as a resource for research on the immune response to SARS-CoV-2. Samples were obtained from the ongoing ImmuneRACE study (first 160 participants) and from 1,000 to 1,500 subjects provided by 6 global collaborators. A de-identified subject ID, COVID-19 status, age in years and sex were almost always included in the sample metadata. Where HLA class I and class II types were available, the types were taken from metadata supplied by the sample provider, not from assay-based typing. What the study reported, not specific to this receptor: Clinical and demographic metadata were provided uncurated, with the amount varying by source and participant.

The immunoSEQ Assay, a bias-controlled multiplex PCR, was used to amplify TCRbeta CDR3 regions from genomic DNA. The published analysis was carried out like this. The number of nucleated cells in each sample was estimated from the amplification of reference gene primers within the assay. To quantify the absolute abundance of each unique TCRbeta CDR3 rearrangement, sequence reads were collapsed and filtered. For each sample, productive Simpson clonality was calculated as the square root of Simpson's diversity index across productive rearrangements. This is the immuneACCESS table as TCRdb keeps it, with only in-frame sequences that have V and J called. A part of the clones is gone; compared with another copy, unresolved V genes explain less than half, and the rest is unexplained. V and J calls and clone size are given by that table; D and trimming were obtained from the DNA. Counted in this sample were some 90,000 clones; 86% of them appeared once. The leading ten clones occupy 25% of the sample.

Whole blood was collected in K2EDTA tubes by collaborating institutions according to the institutions' own protocols. For TCRbeta analysis, collaborators shipped samples in one of three forms: frozen whole blood, isolated PBMCs, or DNA extracted from either of those sample types. Unmatched junction bases come to 3, with V trimmed by 3 bases and J by 4 bases. The CDR3 runs 14 amino acids, cysteine and phenylalanine included. The only DNA kept is the CDR3, 42 bases in frame from the first base. As encoded in the germline V gene, CDR1 is SGHRS while CDR2 is YFSETQ. Details on this clone: Its target antigen remains unknown. The input lacks base qualities; no much larger clone sits a single base away.

This receptor chain uses TRBV5-1 and TRBJ2-2; TRBD1 fits 7 bases in the junction. The sequence was collected from a human donor in a cohort sampled during active COVID-19. Sequencing was performed on peripheral blood. The CDR3 region: CASSWTGGTGELFF. The DNA is as follows: TGCGCCAGCAGCTGGACAGGCGGCACCGGGGAGCTGTTTTTT.